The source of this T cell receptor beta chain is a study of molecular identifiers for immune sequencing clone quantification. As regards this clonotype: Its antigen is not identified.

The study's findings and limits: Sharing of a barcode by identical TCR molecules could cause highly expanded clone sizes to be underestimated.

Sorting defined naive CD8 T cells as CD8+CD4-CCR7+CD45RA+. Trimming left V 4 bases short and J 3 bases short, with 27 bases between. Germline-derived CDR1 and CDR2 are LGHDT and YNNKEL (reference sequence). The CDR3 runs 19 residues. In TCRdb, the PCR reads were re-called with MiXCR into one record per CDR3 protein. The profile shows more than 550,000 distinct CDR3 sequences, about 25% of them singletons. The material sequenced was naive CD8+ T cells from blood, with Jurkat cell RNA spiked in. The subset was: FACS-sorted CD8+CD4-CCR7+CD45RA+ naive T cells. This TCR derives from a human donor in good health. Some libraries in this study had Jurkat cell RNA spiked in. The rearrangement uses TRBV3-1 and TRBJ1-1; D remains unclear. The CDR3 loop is CASSPRFFSTAVRDTEAFF. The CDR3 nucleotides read TGTGCCAGCAGCCCGCGCTTTTTTAGTACAGCCGTAAGGGACACTGAAGCTTTCTTT.